These 20 T cell receptor beta chains share one sample of origin, sequenced in a study of blood T cell repertoires in COVID-19. Profiled with immunoSEQ multiplex PCR; TCRdb holds only in-frame clones, not every one. The sample shows about 120,000 clones, approximately 79% of them seen only once. The sample consisted of peripheral blood. These receptors were taken from a man between 50 and 59 years old with acute or convalescent COVID-19.

The chain joins TRBV13 to TRBJ1-1; 8 bases map to TRBD1. The CDR3 has 16 amino acids. Germline trimming cut 0 bases from V and 3 bases from J; bases unmatched to any gene: 6. Germline loops: CDR1 PRHDT, CDR2 FYEKMQ (reference sequence). In DNA, the CDR3 is TGTGCCAGCAGCTTAGGGGGTCTCAGGGGGCACACTGAAGCTTTCTTT. This codes for CASSLGGLRGHTEAFF.

The V call is TRBV3-1 (or the pseudogene TRBV3-2), the J call TRBJ2-2, with 10 bases fitting TRBD2. V trimming: 0 bases; J trimming: 8 bases; junction bases outside the gene matches: 6. The CDR3 sequence is 16 residues long. CDR1 LGHDT and CDR2 YNNKEL come from the germline V gene (reference sequence). The CDR3 DNA is TGTGCCAGCAGCCAAGATTCGACTAGCGGGCTTGGGGAGCTGTTTTTT. It translates to CASSQDSTSGLGELFF.

This clone was counted only a few times. The J gene is TRBJ2-7, the V gene TRBV5-4; D is perhaps TRBD2 (6 bases). Germline CDR1 is SGHNT and CDR2 is YYREEE (reference sequence). V was cut by 5 bases and J by 5 bases, with 23 bases left in between. The CDR3 covers 16 residues. The CDR3 loop is CASRSTPEGVLNEQYF. The CDR3 DNA sequence: TGTGCCAGCAGGTCCACCCCGGAGGGAGTATTAAACGAGCAGTACTTC.

The chain uses TRBV2 and TRBJ1-1, with D possibly TRBD1 on 5 matching bases. V lost 4 bases to trimming and J lost 3 bases, with 12 bases between them. There are 14 residues in the CDR3. Germline V gene lookup returns CDR1 SNHLY and CDR2 FYNNEI. The CDR3 DNA reads TGTGCCAGCAGTGTTGATGGCAGGGACACTGAAGCTTTCTTT. It specifies CASSVDGRDTEAFF.

The V call is TRBV6-5, the J call TRBJ1-2; D might be TRBD1 (5 bases). Per germline, CDR1 MNHEY and CDR2 SVGAGI. CDR3 size: 15 residues. Trimming removed 4 bases from V and 0 bases from J, with 12 bases in between. The CDR3 spells CASSSTTEANYGYTF. DNA for the CDR3: TGTGCCAGCAGTTCCACGACAGAAGCTAACTATGGCTACACCTTC.

In its sample, this clone was seen a few times. CDR3 amino acids: CAIGLAGVSEQYF. The DNA of the CDR3 is TGTGCCATTGGACTAGCGGGAGTATCCGAGCAGTACTTC. The rearrangement uses TRBV28 and TRBJ2-7; 13 bases are a match to TRBD2. The CDR3 length is 13 residues. V shed 10 bases and J 6 bases; nucleotides not matched to a gene: 6. Germline CDR1 and CDR2: MDHEN and SYDVKM.

This chain links TRBV11-2 with TRBJ1-1; the match to TRBD1 covers 8 bases. CDR3 length equals 15 residues. V lost 4 bases to trimming and J lost 0 bases; unmatched junction nucleotides: 4. Germline CDR1 is SGHAT and CDR2 is FQNNGV. The CDR3 DNA is TGTGCCAGCAGCTCAGGGGGCGTATTGAACACTGAAGCTTTCTTT. Protein: CASSSGGVLNTEAFF.

About this clone itself: Other nucleotide sequences from this sample produce the same CDR3. The rearrangement uses TRBV29-1 and TRBJ2-7; 11 bases are shared with TRBD1. The CDR3 is 13 residues long. Germline V lookup: CDR1 SQVTM, CDR2 ANQGSEA. The junction had 4 bases not matched to a gene; V was cut back by 7 bases and J by 2 bases. CDR3 sequence: CSGMGQGAYEQYF. CDR3 nucleotides: TGCAGCGGCATGGGACAGGGGGCCTACGAGCAGTACTTC.

This rearrangement joins TRBV4-1 to TRBJ2-2; 10 bases fit TRBD2. The V segment lost 6 bases and the J segment 5 bases; nucleotides outside the gene matches: 12. Germline V gene lookup returns CDR1 MGHRA and CDR2 YSYEKL. The CDR3 is 17 amino acids. DNA of the CDR3: TGCGCCAGCAGTCCAAGGGCCAGCGGGGGGGGTACCGGGGAGCTGTTTTTT. Encoded protein: CASSPRASGGGTGELFF.

This chain links TRBV6-5 with TRBJ2-7, with 11 bases fitting TRBD2. Germline CDR1 is MNHEY and CDR2 is SVGAGI. Trimming at V came to 6 bases and at J to 5 bases, leaving 9 bases not matched to a gene. The CDR3 length is 15 residues. This chain's CDR3 is CASSRIAGGYHEQYF. The CDR3 DNA sequence: TGTGCCAGCAGCCGCATAGCGGGAGGGTACCACGAGCAGTACTTC.

This clone was seen a handful of times. The J gene is TRBJ1-6, the V gene TRBV6-5, with D perhaps TRBD1 (5 bases). Per the germline V gene, CDR1 is MNHEY and CDR2 is SVGAGI. V was pared by 6 bases and J by 10 bases, with 16 bases between. The CDR3 is made up of 14 amino acids. CDR3 nucleotides: TGTGCCAGCAGACAAACAGGTCTCCGGTCACCCCTCCACTTT. It is translated as CASRQTGLRSPLHF.

The gene calls are TRBV19 and TRBJ1-1, with a possible D match to TRBD1 (6 bases). CDR1 LNHDA and CDR2 SQIVND come from the germline V gene (reference sequence). V lost 3 bases and J 2 bases, leaving 25 bases between the germline ends. The CDR3 spans 19 residues. The CDR3 nucleotides read TGTGCCAGTAGTATCCCCCGTGCAGGGGTTGGGAGGGCAAACACTGAAGCTTTCTTT. It specifies CASSIPRAGVGRANTEAFF.

This sequence joins TRBV5-1 and TRBJ1-6; perhaps TRBD1 as D (6 bases). Germline V gene sequence: CDR1 SGHRS, CDR2 YFSETQ. The CDR3 spans 14 residues. V dropped 1 base and J dropped 7 bases, with 9 bases sitting between them. The CDR3 bases are TGCGCCAGCAGCTTGAGAACAGGGAATTCACCCCTCCACTTT. Encoded protein: CASSLRTGNSPLHF.

This sequence joins TRBV27 and TRBJ1-2, with 8 bases matching TRBD1. The CDR3 runs 12 residues. The junction had 4 bases not matched to a gene; V was cut back by 5 bases and J by 8 bases. The germline V gene encodes CDR1 MNHEY and CDR2 SMNVEV (reference sequence). The CDR3: CASSPTGGGYTF. CDR3 DNA sequence: TGTGCCAGCAGTCCAACAGGGGGGGGCTACACCTTC.

The chain has TRBV24-1 and TRBJ2-1; 10 bases line up with TRBD2. With V trimmed by 4 bases and J by 5 bases, 7 bases remained unmatched. CDR1 and CDR2 (germline): KGHDR, SFDVKD. The length of the CDR3 is 16 residues. The CDR3 loop is CATSETGTSADNEQFF. CDR3 coding DNA: TGTGCCACCAGTGAAACCGGGACTAGCGCCGACAATGAGCAGTTCTTC.

The V gene is TRBV12-3 or TRBV12-4, the J gene TRBJ2-1, with TRBD2 matching over 8 bases. The CDR3 has 13 residues. V lost 4 bases, J lost 9 bases, and 5 bases stayed unmatched. CDR3 sequence reads: CASSYGAGGEQFF. The CDR3 DNA follows: TGTGCCAGCAGTTATGGGGCGGGAGGTGAGCAGTTCTTC.

V gene TRBV27 combines with J gene TRBJ2-6; no definite D call. Germline CDR1 reads MNHEY; CDR2 reads SMNVEV (reference sequence). Trimming left V 1 base short and J 0 bases short, with 7 bases between. CDR3 length equals 16 residues. CDR3 in amino acids: CASSLLKSSGANVLTF. CDR3 in DNA: TGTGCCAGCAGTTTATTGAAGAGCTCTGGGGCCAACGTCCTGACTTTC.

The V and J genes are TRBV6-5 and TRBJ2-6; D remains unclear. V was shortened by 7 bases and J by 4 bases, with 8 bases between the two germline ends. Germline CDR1 MNHEY, CDR2 SVGAGI. The CDR3 runs to 13 residues. CDR3 sequence: CASTRGGANVLTF. In DNA, the CDR3 is TGTGCCAGCACCCGAGGCGGGGCCAACGTCCTGACTTTC.

Only one count was recorded for this clone. This chain uses TRBV19 with TRBJ1-1, with D perhaps matching TRBD1 (5 bases). Trimming stripped 11 bases from V and 5 bases from J, with 18 bases between. Germline V CDR1 and CDR2: LNHDA, SQIVND (reference sequence). The CDR3 runs 13 residues. This CDR3 reads CASSSVQGTEAFF. As DNA, the CDR3 is TGTGCCTCCTCATCGGTCCAGGGAACTGAAGCTTTCTTT. Looking up the rest from reference TRBV19 and TRBJ1-1 gives the full variable domain: DGGITQSPKYLFRKEGQNVTLSCEQNLNHDAMYWYRQDPGQGLRLIYYSQIVNDFQKGDIAEGYSVSREKKESFPLTVTSAQKNPTAFYLCASSSVQGTEAFFGQGTRLTVV.

The chain carries TRBV7-9 and TRBJ2-3; 7 positions agree with TRBD1. V gave up 4 bases and J gave up 0 bases; unmatched junction bases: 13. The length of the CDR3 is 18 residues. Germline-derived CDR1 and CDR2 are SEHNR and FQNEAQ (reference sequence). The CDR3 DNA is TGTGCCAGCAGCTCGACACTCTCAGGGGGACCTAGCACAGATACGCAGTATTTT. It is translated as CASSSTLSGGPSTDTQYF.